The 3 T cell receptor beta chains reported below all come from one sample, sequenced in a study of T cell changes during pregnancy in multiple sclerosis (dated by TCRdb to about 2019). Receptor libraries were prepared by the immunoSEQ multiplex PCR assay. What TCRdb holds here is the immuneACCESS table cut down to in-frame rearrangements. Part of the clones is not present; checked against another copy, under half of the missing clones reflect an unresolved V gene, and the others are unexplained. This sample lists under 95,000 clones; 94% were detected once. The ten most abundant clones make up 0.99% of the sample. Sequencing was performed on peripheral blood, taken in the second trimester of pregnancy. The receptor source for this set is a female donor in good health, enrolled as a control in a pregnancy study.

The J gene is TRBJ2-7, the V gene TRBV28; no definite D call. Germline CDR1 reads MDHEN; CDR2 reads SYDVKM. The CDR3 is made up of 14 amino acids. The V end was cut by 6 bases, the J end by 4 bases, with 16 bases between. CDR3 region: CASSPAGVRYEQYF. In nucleotides, the CDR3 is TGTGCCAGCAGCCCAGCCGGAGTTCGATACGAGCAGTACTTC.

V is TRBV11-2 and J is TRBJ2-7; TRBD2 might be the D (6 bases). Germline CDR1 reads SGHAT; CDR2 reads FQNNGV. Trimming removed 5 bases from V and 1 base from J, with 18 bases in between. This CDR3 has 16 amino acids. CDR3 in amino acids: CASSLVRDRASYEQYF. CDR3 nucleotide sequence: TGTGCCAGCAGCCTCGTGCGGGACCGAGCATCCTACGAGCAGTACTTC.

The CDR3 is CASSQGGTSGSEIDTQYF. The CDR3 DNA reads as TGTGCCAGCAGCCAAGGCGGGACTAGCGGGAGTGAAATAGATACGCAGTATTTT. This sequence joins TRBV4-2 and TRBJ2-3, with TRBD2 matching 14 bases. The J segment lost 5 bases and the V segment lost 1 base, leaving 8 bases of the junction unmatched. This CDR3 comprises 18 residues. The germline gives CDR1 LGHNA, CDR2 YNFKEQ.